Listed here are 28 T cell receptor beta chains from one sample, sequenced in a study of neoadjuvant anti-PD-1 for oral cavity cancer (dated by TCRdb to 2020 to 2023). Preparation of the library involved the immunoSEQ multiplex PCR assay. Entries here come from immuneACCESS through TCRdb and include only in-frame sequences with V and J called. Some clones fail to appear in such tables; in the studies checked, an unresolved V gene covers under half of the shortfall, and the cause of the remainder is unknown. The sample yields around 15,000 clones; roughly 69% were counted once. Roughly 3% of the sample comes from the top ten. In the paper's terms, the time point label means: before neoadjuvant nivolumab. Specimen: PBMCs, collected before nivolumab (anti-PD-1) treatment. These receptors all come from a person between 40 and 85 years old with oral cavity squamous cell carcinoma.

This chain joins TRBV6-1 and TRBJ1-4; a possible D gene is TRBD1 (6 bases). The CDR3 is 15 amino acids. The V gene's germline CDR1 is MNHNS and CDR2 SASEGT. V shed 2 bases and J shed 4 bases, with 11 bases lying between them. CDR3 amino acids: CASSERGPSNEKLFF. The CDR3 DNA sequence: TGTGCCAGCAGTGAACGGGGGCCCAGTAATGAAAAACTGTTTTTT.

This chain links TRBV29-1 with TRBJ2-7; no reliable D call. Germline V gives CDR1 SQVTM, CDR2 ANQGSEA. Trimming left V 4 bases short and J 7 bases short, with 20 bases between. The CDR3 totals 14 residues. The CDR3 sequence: CSVGGEGPLREQYF. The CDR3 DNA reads TGCAGCGTTGGAGGTGAAGGACCACTACGAGAGCAGTACTTC.

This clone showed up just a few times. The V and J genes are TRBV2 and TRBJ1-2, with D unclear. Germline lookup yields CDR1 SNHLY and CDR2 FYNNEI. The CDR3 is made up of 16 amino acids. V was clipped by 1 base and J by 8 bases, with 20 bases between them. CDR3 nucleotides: TGTGCCAGCAGTGAAGACGAGAGGGCGAGACTTAGAGGCTACACCTTC. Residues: CASSEDERARLRGYTF.

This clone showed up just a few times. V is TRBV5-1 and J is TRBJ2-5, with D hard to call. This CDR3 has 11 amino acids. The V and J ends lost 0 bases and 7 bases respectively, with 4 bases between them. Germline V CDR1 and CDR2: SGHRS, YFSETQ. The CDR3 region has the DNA TGCGCCAGCAGCTTGGGCGGGACCCAGTACTTC. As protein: CASSLGGTQYF.

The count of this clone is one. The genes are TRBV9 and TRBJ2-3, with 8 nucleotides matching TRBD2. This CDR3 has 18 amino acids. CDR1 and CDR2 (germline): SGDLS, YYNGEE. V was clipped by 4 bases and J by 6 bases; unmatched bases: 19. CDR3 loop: CASSLSLPDYPGGDTQYF. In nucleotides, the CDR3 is TGTGCCAGCAGCCTATCCTTACCGGACTACCCGGGAGGGGATACGCAGTATTTT.

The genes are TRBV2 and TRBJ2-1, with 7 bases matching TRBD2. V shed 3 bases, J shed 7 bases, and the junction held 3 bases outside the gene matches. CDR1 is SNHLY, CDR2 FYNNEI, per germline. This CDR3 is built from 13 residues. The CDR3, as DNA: TGTGCCAGCAGTGAGCAGGGAGGGAATGAGCAGTTCTTC. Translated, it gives CASSEQGGNEQFF.

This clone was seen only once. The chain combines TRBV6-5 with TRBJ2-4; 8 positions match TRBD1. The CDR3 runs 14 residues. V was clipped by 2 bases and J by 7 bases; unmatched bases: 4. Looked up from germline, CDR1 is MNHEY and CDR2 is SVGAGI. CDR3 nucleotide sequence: TGTGCCAGCAGTTACCGGACAGGGCAGAACATTCAGTACTTC. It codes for CASSYRTGQNIQYF.

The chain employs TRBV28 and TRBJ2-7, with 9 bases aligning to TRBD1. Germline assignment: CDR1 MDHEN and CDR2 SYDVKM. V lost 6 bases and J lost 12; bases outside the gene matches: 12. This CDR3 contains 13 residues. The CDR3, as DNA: TGTGCCAGCAGCCAAAACGACAGGGGGGTTCCGTACTTC. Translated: CASSQNDRGVPYF.

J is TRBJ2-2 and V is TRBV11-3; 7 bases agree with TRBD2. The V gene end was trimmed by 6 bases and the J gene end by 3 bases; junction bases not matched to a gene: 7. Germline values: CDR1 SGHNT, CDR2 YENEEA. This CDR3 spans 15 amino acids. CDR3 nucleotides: TGTGCCAGCAGTGGAGGGAGGGCAGACACCGGGGAGCTGTTTTTT. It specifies CASSGGRADTGELFF. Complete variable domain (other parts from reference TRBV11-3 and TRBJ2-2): EAGVVQSPRYKIIEKKQPVAFWCNPISGHNTLYWYLQNLGQGPELLIRYENEEAVDDSQLPKDRFSAERLKGVDSTLKIQPAELGDSAVYLCASSGGRADTGELFFGEGSRLTVL.

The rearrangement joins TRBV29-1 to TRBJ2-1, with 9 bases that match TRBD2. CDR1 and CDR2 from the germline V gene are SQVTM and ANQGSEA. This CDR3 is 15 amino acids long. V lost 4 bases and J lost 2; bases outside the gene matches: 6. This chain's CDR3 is CSVGVLAGAYNEQFF. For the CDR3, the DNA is TGCAGCGTTGGTGTCTTAGCGGGAGCCTACAATGAGCAGTTCTTC.

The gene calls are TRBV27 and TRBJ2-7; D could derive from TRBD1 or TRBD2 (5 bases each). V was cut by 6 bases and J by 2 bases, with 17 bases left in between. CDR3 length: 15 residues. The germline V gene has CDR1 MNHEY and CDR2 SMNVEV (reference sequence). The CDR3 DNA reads TGTGCCAGCAGGCCATACGGGACGGTCCCCTACGAGCAGTACTTC. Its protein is CASRPYGTVPYEQYF.

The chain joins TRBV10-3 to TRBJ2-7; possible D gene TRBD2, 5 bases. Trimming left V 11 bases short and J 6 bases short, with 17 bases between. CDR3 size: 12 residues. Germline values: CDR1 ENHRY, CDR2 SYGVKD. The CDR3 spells CAATDGEGEQYF. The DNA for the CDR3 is TGTGCCGCCACTGACGGGGAAGGCGAGCAGTACTTC.

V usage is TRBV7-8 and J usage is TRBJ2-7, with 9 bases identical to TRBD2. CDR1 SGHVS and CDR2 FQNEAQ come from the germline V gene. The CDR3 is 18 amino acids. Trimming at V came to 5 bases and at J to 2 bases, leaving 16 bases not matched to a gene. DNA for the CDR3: TGTGCCAGCAGCATCTTAGCGGGAGTAGGGGGAGCAACCTACGAGCAGTACTTC. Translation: CASSILAGVGGATYEQYF.

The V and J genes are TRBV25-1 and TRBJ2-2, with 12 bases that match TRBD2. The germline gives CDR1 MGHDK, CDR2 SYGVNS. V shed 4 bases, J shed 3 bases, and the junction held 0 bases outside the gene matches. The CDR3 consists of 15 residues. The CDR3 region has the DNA TGTGCCAGCAGTGCTAGCGGGAGGGACACCGGGGAGCTGTTTTTT. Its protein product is CASSASGRDTGELFF. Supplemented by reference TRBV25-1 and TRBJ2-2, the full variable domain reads EADIYQTPRYLVIGTGKKITLECSQTMGHDKMYWYQQDPGMELHLIHYSYGVNSTEKGDLSSESTVSRIRTEHFPLTLESARPSHTSQYLCASSASGRDTGELFFGEGSRLTVL.

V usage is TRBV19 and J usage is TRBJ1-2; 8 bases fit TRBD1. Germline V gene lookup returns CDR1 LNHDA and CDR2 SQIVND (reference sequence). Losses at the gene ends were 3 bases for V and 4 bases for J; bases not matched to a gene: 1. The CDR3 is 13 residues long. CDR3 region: CASSMGQAYGYTF. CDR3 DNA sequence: TGTGCCAGTAGTATGGGACAGGCCTATGGCTACACCTTC.

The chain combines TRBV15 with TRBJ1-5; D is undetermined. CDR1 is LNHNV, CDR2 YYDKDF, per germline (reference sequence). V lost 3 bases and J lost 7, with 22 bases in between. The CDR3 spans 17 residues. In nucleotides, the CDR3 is TGTGCCACCAGCAGTACCCTAAAGGCGTACGCGGAACAGCCCCAGCATTTT. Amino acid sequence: CATSSTLKAYAEQPQHF.

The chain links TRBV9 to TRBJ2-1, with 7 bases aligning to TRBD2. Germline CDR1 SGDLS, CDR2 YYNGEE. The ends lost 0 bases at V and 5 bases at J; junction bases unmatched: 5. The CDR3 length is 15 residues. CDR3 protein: CASSVGGTNNNEQFF. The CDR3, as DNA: TGTGCCAGCAGCGTAGGAGGGACTAACAACAATGAGCAGTTCTTC.

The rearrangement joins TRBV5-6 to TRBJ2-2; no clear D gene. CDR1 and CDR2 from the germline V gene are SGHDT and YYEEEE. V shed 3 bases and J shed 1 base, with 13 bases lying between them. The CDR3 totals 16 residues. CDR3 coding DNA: TGTGCCAGCAGCTCTCCCACTTGGGAGAACACCGGGGAGCTGTTTTTT. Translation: CASSSPTWENTGELFF.

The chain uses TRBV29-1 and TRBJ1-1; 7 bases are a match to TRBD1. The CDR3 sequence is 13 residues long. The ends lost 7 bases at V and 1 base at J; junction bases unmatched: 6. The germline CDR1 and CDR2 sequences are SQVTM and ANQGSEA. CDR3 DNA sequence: TGCAGCGGAGAGCAGGGGGGGAACACTGAAGCTTTCTTT. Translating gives CSGEQGGNTEAFF.

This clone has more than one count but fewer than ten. CDR3 loop: CASSEQAGTEAFF. In nucleotides, the CDR3 is TGTGCCAGCAGTGAACAGGCTGGCACTGAAGCTTTCTTT. The chain carries TRBV2 and TRBJ1-1; D is uncertain. CDR1 is SNHLY and CDR2 is FYNNEI in the germline V gene. The V and J ends lost 2 bases and 4 bases respectively, with 8 bases between them. The CDR3 sequence is 13 residues long.

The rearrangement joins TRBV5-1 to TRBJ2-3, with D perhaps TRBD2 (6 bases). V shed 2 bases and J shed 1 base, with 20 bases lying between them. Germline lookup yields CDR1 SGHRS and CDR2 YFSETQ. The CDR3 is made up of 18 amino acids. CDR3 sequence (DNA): TGCGCCAGCAGCTTTGGAAGCGGGCGGATCCGTGGCACAGATACGCAGTATTTT. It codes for CASSFGSGRIRGTDTQYF. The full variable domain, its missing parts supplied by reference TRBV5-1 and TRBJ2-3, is KAGVTQTPRYLIKTRGQQVTLSCSPISGHRSVSWYQQTPGQGLQFLFEYFSETQRNKGNFPGRFSGRQFSNSRSEMNVSTLELGDSALYLCASSFGSGRIRGTDTQYFGPGTRLTVL.

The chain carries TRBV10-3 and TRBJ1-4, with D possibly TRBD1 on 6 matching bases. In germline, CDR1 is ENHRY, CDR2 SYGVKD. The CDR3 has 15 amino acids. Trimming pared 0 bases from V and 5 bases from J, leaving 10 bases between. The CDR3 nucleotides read TGTGCCATCAGTGAGTCTGGGACACCAAATGAAAAACTGTTTTTT. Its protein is CAISESGTPNEKLFF.

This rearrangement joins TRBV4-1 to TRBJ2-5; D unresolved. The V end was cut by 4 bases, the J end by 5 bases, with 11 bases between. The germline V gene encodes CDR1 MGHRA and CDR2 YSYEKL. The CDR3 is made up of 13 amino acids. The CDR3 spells CASSRLLGETQYF. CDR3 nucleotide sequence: TGCGCCAGCAGCCGCCTACTGGGGGAGACCCAGTACTTC.

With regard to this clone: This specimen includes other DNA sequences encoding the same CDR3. CDR3 residues: CASSLWGSSYEQYF. The DNA of the CDR3 is TGTGCCAGCAGTTTGTGGGGGAGCTCCTACGAGCAGTACTTC. The chain links TRBV27 to TRBJ2-7; D tentatively reads TRBD1 or TRBD2 (5 bases each). The V and J ends lost 3 bases and 0 bases respectively, with 9 bases between them. There are 14 residues in the CDR3. Germline V gives CDR1 MNHEY, CDR2 SMNVEV (reference sequence).

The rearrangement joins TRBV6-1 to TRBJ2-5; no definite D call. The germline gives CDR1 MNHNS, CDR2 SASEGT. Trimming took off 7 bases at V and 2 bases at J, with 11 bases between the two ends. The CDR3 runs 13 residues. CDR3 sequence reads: CASTRLAQETQYF. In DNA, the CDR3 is TGTGCCAGCACCCGACTGGCTCAAGAGACCCAGTACTTC.

Here the CDR3 DNA reads TGCAGCACCGAAGGTTTCCCCTACAATGAGCAGTTCTTC. Translation: CSTEGFPYNEQFF. The chain couples TRBV29-1 to TRBJ2-1; D gene unclear. The germline V and J ends were trimmed by 8 bases and 2 bases, with 13 bases remaining between them. Germline-derived CDR1 and CDR2 are SQVTM and ANQGSEA. There are 13 residues in the CDR3.

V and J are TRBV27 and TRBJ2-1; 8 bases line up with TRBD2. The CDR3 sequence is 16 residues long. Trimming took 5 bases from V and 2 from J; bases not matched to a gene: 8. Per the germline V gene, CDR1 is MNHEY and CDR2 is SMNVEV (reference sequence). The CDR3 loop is CASSAEGREAYNEQFF. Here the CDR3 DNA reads TGTGCCAGCAGTGCGGAGGGGCGGGAGGCCTACAATGAGCAGTTCTTC.

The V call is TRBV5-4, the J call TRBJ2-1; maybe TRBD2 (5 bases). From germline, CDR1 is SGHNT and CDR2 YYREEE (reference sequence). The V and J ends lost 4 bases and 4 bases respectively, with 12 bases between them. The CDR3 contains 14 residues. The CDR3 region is CASSPGGSYNEQFF. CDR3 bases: TGTGCCAGCAGCCCAGGAGGTTCTTACAATGAGCAGTTCTTC.